This T cell receptor beta chain was identified during a study of control samples from healthy donors and cancer patients. Assay: immunoSEQ multiplex PCR; the TCRdb copy retains only in-frame clones and omits some. The sample carries around 95,000 clones, just under 85% recorded once. The receptor was isolated from a man aged 25 to 40 in good health. The sample was blood.

For the CDR3, the DNA is TGTGCCAGCAGCCGGGGACGTCGCACCGGGGAGCTGTTTTTT. This sequence encodes CASSRGRRTGELFF. This chain connects TRBV3-1 (or the pseudogene TRBV3-2) to TRBJ2-2, with D perhaps TRBD1 or TRBD2 (5 bases each). Per germline, CDR1 LGHDT and CDR2 YNNKEL (reference sequence). The CDR3 consists of 14 residues. The ends were cut back, 4 bases at V and 4 bases at J, with 10 bases in the middle.